This is a list of T cell receptor beta chains from one sample in a study of metastatic and nonmetastatic thyroid tumors. With MiXCR, TCRdb called clones anew from the PCR reads. Among tens of thousands of clones, approximately 24% were seen once, and the ten largest hold 3.4%. The sample was blood. The receptors stem from a male donor with papillary thyroid cancer or a benign thyroid nodule (not recorded which). Some clones in this sample may be carry-over from other donors' samples. CDR3s include the opening cysteine and the closing phenylalanine or tryptophan. The order of the fields is D gene, clone size, J gene, V gene, CDR3 protein. A D gene is named only where the DNA matches it firmly. Rows may omit the clone size; those that give it use once, few, many or a size class.

D gene: TRBD2; clone size: .; J gene: TRBJ2-7; V gene: TRBV10-3; CDR3 protein: CAISVAGSDEQYF
D gene: TRBD1; clone size: .; J gene: TRBJ1-5; V gene: TRBV6-1; CDR3 protein: CASNRAGGVSNQPQHF
D gene: TRBD1; clone size: many; J gene: TRBJ2-7; V gene: TRBV4-1; CDR3 protein: CASSLTPTGPSYEQYF
D gene: TRBD1; clone size: .; J gene: TRBJ1-2; V gene: TRBV3-1; CDR3 protein: CASSRGQGALGYTF
D gene: .; clone size: many; J gene: TRBJ1-2; V gene: TRBV27; CDR3 protein: CASSRALQGWFNYGYTF
D gene: TRBD1; clone size: once; J gene: TRBJ2-1; V gene: TRBV11-2; CDR3 protein: CASSLEPQGAGQFF
D gene: TRBD2; clone size: many; J gene: TRBJ2-1; V gene: TRBV2; CDR3 protein: CASSVGAGTRGNNEQFF
D gene: TRBD2; clone size: many; J gene: TRBJ2-3; V gene: TRBV28; CDR3 protein: CASTHTSHFSGEGSTDTQYF
D gene: .; clone size: many; J gene: TRBJ1-5; V gene: TRBV5-5; CDR3 protein: CASSQGNGQPQHF
D gene: .; clone size: .; J gene: TRBJ1-1; V gene: TRBV9; CDR3 protein: CASSVVAGMNTEAFF
D gene: .; clone size: .; J gene: TRBJ2-3; V gene: TRBV19; CDR3 protein: CASSIVGGLDTQYF
D gene: .; clone size: .; J gene: TRBJ2-2; V gene: TRBV6-5; CDR3 protein: CASSHGQGELFF
D gene: TRBD1; clone size: many; J gene: TRBJ1-5; V gene: TRBV6-5; CDR3 protein: CASSYSTTGTGEWPQHF
D gene: .; clone size: many; J gene: TRBJ1-1; V gene: TRBV3-1; CDR3 protein: CASSPYGQQNTEAFF
D gene: TRBD1; clone size: .; J gene: TRBJ2-1; V gene: TRBV25-1; CDR3 protein: CASSGRTGVLYNEQFF
D gene: .; clone size: many; J gene: TRBJ1-2; V gene: TRBV5-1; CDR3 protein: CASSLEGSPDYGYTF
D gene: .; clone size: .; J gene: TRBJ1-2; V gene: TRBV5-1; CDR3 protein: CASSLTGHTYGYAF
D gene: .; clone size: many; J gene: TRBJ1-4; V gene: TRBV29-1; CDR3 protein: CSVKTLREEKLFF
D gene: TRBD2; clone size: many; J gene: TRBJ2-1; V gene: TRBV27; CDR3 protein: CASTLRGGNNEQFF
D gene: TRBD2; clone size: many; J gene: TRBJ2-7; V gene: TRBV7-6; CDR3 protein: CASSGGGGSSYEQYF
D gene: .; clone size: many; J gene: TRBJ2-2; V gene: TRBV11-3; CDR3 protein: CASSLGPPGPSGELFF
D gene: .; clone size: .; J gene: TRBJ2-1; V gene: TRBV7-2; CDR3 protein: CASSLQQRLNEQFF
D gene: TRBD1; clone size: few; J gene: TRBJ1-6; V gene: TRBV30; CDR3 protein: CALRGEYNSPLHF
D gene: .; clone size: once; J gene: TRBJ2-5; V gene: TRBV9; CDR3 protein: CASSVVQGETQYF
D gene: .; clone size: .; J gene: TRBJ2-1; V gene: TRBV28; CDR3 protein: CASSPDATSEQFF
D gene: TRBD1; clone size: many; J gene: TRBJ1-2; V gene: TRBV6-5; CDR3 protein: CASSYAGGNYGYTF
D gene: TRBD2; clone size: few; J gene: TRBJ2-1; V gene: TRBV19; CDR3 protein: CASSMSGGDYNEQFF
D gene: TRBD1; clone size: few; J gene: TRBJ2-1; V gene: TRBV6-1; CDR3 protein: CASSSLRGQGNEQFF
D gene: .; clone size: few; J gene: TRBJ1-1; V gene: TRBV29-1; CDR3 protein: CSVESQGRREAFF
D gene: TRBD1; clone size: few; J gene: TRBJ1-5; V gene: TRBV19; CDR3 protein: CASSSGTGRNQPQHF
D gene: .; clone size: .; J gene: TRBJ1-1; V gene: TRBV5-1; CDR3 protein: CASSLATGNMNTEAFF
D gene: TRBD2; clone size: .; J gene: TRBJ2-1; V gene: TRBV20-1; CDR3 protein: CSAGLAGAPGEQFF
D gene: TRBD1; clone size: .; J gene: TRBJ1-1; V gene: TRBV6-1; CDR3 protein: CASSEGETGAGEAFF
D gene: TRBD2; clone size: many; J gene: TRBJ2-7; V gene: TRBV6-1; CDR3 protein: CASSPTGTSGAYEQYF
D gene: .; clone size: many; J gene: TRBJ1-2; V gene: TRBV27; CDR3 protein: CASSFGGIDYGYTF
D gene: TRBD1; clone size: few; J gene: TRBJ2-5; V gene: TRBV27; CDR3 protein: CASSISGTGKTQYF
D gene: .; clone size: many; J gene: TRBJ1-5; V gene: TRBV6-1; CDR3 protein: CASSPINQPQHF
D gene: .; clone size: large; J gene: TRBJ2-6; V gene: TRBV9; CDR3 protein: CASGRGANVLTF